The 7 T cell receptor beta chains below come from one sample, sequenced in a study of low-dose radiotherapy and immunotherapy resistance in tumors (dated 2022 in TCRdb). This sample was sequenced with an Illumina HiSeq 2500. To make first-strand cDNA, Superscript III was used along with a set of TRAV- and TRBV-specific primers so that both the TCRalpha and TCRbeta chains were covered. TCRs were amplified for about 19 PCR cycles with Phusion, using a constant-region primer paired with the adapter attached to the V primers. TCRdb ran its own pipeline on the public reads, namely fastp trimming at Q25 and MiXCR clone calling, and kept in-frame beta chains. Rows with a matching CDR3 protein are joined into one entry that keeps the most common DNA and genes. In all, the sample holds 30,000 or so distinct CDR3 sequences, and about half of those were seen once. The ten biggest clones cover 5% to 6% of the sample.

The time point label for this specimen denotes: after trial treatment. The treatment or condition tag for this specimen amounts to: LDRT plus nivolumab, ipilimumab, low-dose cyclophosphamide and aspirin (RACIN trial). The sample consisted of PBMCs, taken after low-dose radiotherapy plus immunotherapy. All receptors derive from a male donor with gallbladder cancer.

Concerning this clonotype: This likely traces to a read error, being one base from a far larger clone. This chain uses TRBV5-1 with TRBJ2-1; the D is unclear. Germline CDR1 is SGHRS and CDR2 is YFSETQ. The length of the CDR3 is 13 residues. V was cut by 0 bases and J by 10 bases, with 11 bases left in between. CDR3 in amino acids: CASSLVPGGEQFF. The CDR3, as DNA: TGCGCCAGCAGCTTGGTACCAGGCGGCGAGCAGTTCTTC.

V and J are TRBV29-1 and TRBJ2-7; 12 nucleotides align to TRBD2. Germline CDR1 SQVTM, CDR2 ANQGSEA. This CDR3 comprises 14 residues. Trimming at V came to 4 bases and at J to 7 bases, leaving 8 bases not matched to a gene. DNA of the CDR3: TGCAGCGTTGGGAAGACTAGCGGGAGTGGGGAGCAGTACTTC. Translation: CSVGKTSGSGEQYF.

The chain combines TRBV27 with TRBJ2-7; no reliable D call. With 6 bases removed from V and 0 bases from J, the gap between germline ends came to 12 bases. Looked up from germline, CDR1 is MNHEY and CDR2 is SMNVEV (reference sequence). The CDR3 runs 14 residues. Written as DNA, the CDR3 is TGTGCCAGCAGCTCACAACCCAGCTCCTACGAGCAGTACTTC. This encodes CASSSQPSSYEQYF.

The rearrangement uses TRBV3-1 and TRBJ1-2; 8 positions agree with TRBD1. Germline V gene sequence: CDR1 LGHDT, CDR2 YNNKEL (reference sequence). Trimming cost V 8 bases and J 7 bases; bases outside gene matches: 9. This CDR3 is 13 amino acids long. CDR3 sequence: CASQGQGAVGYTF. The DNA of the CDR3 is TGTGCCAGCCAAGGCCAGGGGGCTGTTGGCTACACCTTC.

The J gene is TRBJ2-6, the V gene TRBV14; no clear D. V lost 1 base to trimming and J lost 1 base, with 5 bases between them. Germline CDR1 reads SGHDN; CDR2 reads FVKESK. The CDR3 sequence is 15 residues long. CDR3 nucleotides: TGTGCCAGCAGCCAAGTGAGGTCTGGGGCCAACGTCCTGACTTTC. Protein product: CASSQVRSGANVLTF.

The chain is built from TRBV3-1 and TRBJ1-2; no clear D. Germline CDR1 is LGHDT and CDR2 is YNNKEL (reference sequence). CDR3 length: 11 amino acids. Trimming pared 0 bases from V and 7 bases from J, leaving 3 bases between. The CDR3 nucleotides are TGTGCCAGCAGCCAAGACGGTGGCTACACCTTC. Residues: CASSQDGGYTF. The full variable domain, in which reference TRBV3-1 and TRBJ1-2 provide the parts outside the CDR3, is DTAVSQTPKYLVTQMGNDKSIKCEQNLGHDTMYWYKQDSKKFLKIMFSYNNKELIINETVPNRFSPKSPDKAHLNLHINSLELGDSAVYFCASSQDGGYTFGSGTRLTVV.

This clonotype has just one count. A far more abundant clone sits one base away, making this likely a read error. The rearrangement joins TRBV28 to TRBJ2-7, with D hard to call. Trimming removed 3 bases at V and 10 bases at J, with 22 bases between. Germline loops: CDR1 MDHEN, CDR2 SYDVKM. The CDR3 length is 15 residues. CDR3: CASSLANSLVRTQYF. The CDR3 DNA is TGTGCCAGCAGTTTGGCGAATTCGCTAGTAAGAACCCAGTACTTC. Full variable domain (outside the CDR3, taken from reference TRBV28 and TRBJ2-7): DVKVTQSSRYLVKRTGEKVFLECVQDMDHENMFWYRQDPGLGLRLIYFSYDVKMKEKGDIPEGYSVSREKKERFSLILESASTNQTSMYLCASSLANSLVRTQYFGPGTRLTVT.